Listed below are T cell receptor beta chains from one sample, sequenced in a study of blood T cell repertoires in COVID-19. Produced via immunoSEQ multiplex PCR; TCRdb's table is partial and in-frame only. This table has some 120,000 clones, more than 75% appearing once. The source material was peripheral blood. These receptors originate from a man aged 55 to 70 with acute or convalescent COVID-19. Both conserved end residues are part of each CDR3. D genes are given only for firm matches. Clone size is given for some rows only: seen once, a few or many times, or a class if the clone is expanded.

clone size	V gene	J gene	D gene	CDR3 protein	CDR3 DNA
NA	TRBV3-1/TRBV3-2	TRBJ1-1	NA	CASSQDLRTEAFF	TGTGCCAGCAGCCAAGATCTAAGAACTGAAGCTTTCTTT
NA	TRBV7-2	TRBJ2-7	NA	CASSQELAVTYEQYF	TGTGCCAGCAGCCAAGAACTAGCAGTAACCTACGAGCAGTACTTC
NA	TRBV9	TRBJ2-3	NA	CASSPRVGGAEDTQYF	TGTGCCAGCAGCCCCCGGGTTGGCGGGGCTGAGGATACGCAGTATTTT
once	TRBV4-3	TRBJ1-4	TRBD1	CASSHWGQGREKLFF	TGCGCCAGCAGCCATTGGGGACAGGGTCGGGAAAAACTGTTTTTT
NA	TRBV7-8	TRBJ1-1	NA	CASSLALRGRNTEAFF	TGTGCCAGCAGCTTAGCGCTGAGAGGGAGGAACACTGAAGCTTTCTTT
NA	TRBV7-2	TRBJ2-5	NA	CASNLHSRGETQYF	TGTGCCAGCAACCTGCACAGTCGGGGAGAGACCCAGTACTTC
NA	TRBV28	TRBJ2-7	TRBD2	CASSPSGGVYEQYF	TGTGCCAGCAGTCCCTCGGGGGGGGTCTACGAGCAGTACTTC
NA	TRBV6-1	TRBJ2-5	TRBD1	CASSELWTGAETQYF	TGTGCCAGCAGTGAACTCTGGACAGGGGCAGAGACCCAGTACTTC
NA	TRBV10-3	TRBJ1-5	NA	CASGGGNQPQHF	TGTGCCTCAGGAGGTGGGAATCAGCCCCAGCATTTT
NA	TRBV14	TRBJ2-5	TRBD2	CASSQAFGLEETQYF	TGTGCCAGCAGCCAAGCTTTCGGACTAGAAGAGACCCAGTACTTC
NA	TRBV19	TRBJ2-1	NA	CASSIGQAYNEQFF	TGTGCCAGTAGTATAGGGCAGGCTTACAATGAGCAGTTCTTC
NA	TRBV2	TRBJ2-1	TRBD1	CASRDRVGNEQFF	TGTGCCAGCAGAGACAGGGTGGGGAATGAGCAGTTCTTC
NA	TRBV18	TRBJ2-4	NA	CASASGLAKNIQYF	TGTGCCAGCGCGTCGGGGTTAGCCAAAAACATTCAGTACTTC
NA	TRBV27	TRBJ2-7	NA	CASSLNRREEQYF	TGTGCCAGCAGTTTGAACAGGAGGGAGGAGCAGTACTTC
NA	TRBV29-1	TRBJ2-2	TRBD1	CSVATGQGTGELFF	TGCAGCGTTGCAACGGGACAGGGTACCGGGGAGCTGTTTTTT
NA	TRBV20-1	TRBJ2-7	NA	CSAGHRDEQYF	TGCAGTGCTGGCCACAGGGATGAGCAGTACTTC
NA	TRBV7-2	TRBJ2-5	TRBD2	CASSPSGGLWETQYF	TGTGCCAGCAGCCCTTCGGGGGGGCTATGGGAGACCCAGTACTTC
NA	TRBV23-1	TRBJ1-5	NA	CASSQLTDTGDQPQHF	TGCGCCAGCAGTCAACTGACGGACACGGGGGATCAGCCCCAGCATTTT
once	TRBV11-3	TRBJ1-1	NA	CASSLERNTEAFF	TGTGCCAGCAGCTTAGAGAGAAACACTGAAGCTTTCTTT
NA	TRBV19	TRBJ1-1	NA	CASSLRGSPNTEAFF	TGTGCCAGTAGTCTCCGGGGGTCACCGAACACTGAAGCTTTCTTT
NA	TRBV7-3	TRBJ2-5	TRBD1	CASSTTGGPGTQYF	TGTGCCAGCAGCACTACAGGGGGCCCTGGGACCCAGTACTTC
NA	TRBV25-1	TRBJ2-5	TRBD2	CASATAAGLAGLETQYF	TGTGCCAGTGCGACAGCCGCTGGACTAGCGGGACTAGAGACCCAGTACTTC
NA	TRBV21-1	TRBJ2-1	NA	CASSRQDYNEQFF	TGTGCCAGCAGTCGACAGGACTACAATGAGCAGTTCTTC
NA	TRBV19	TRBJ2-7	TRBD1	CASSSRDSIYEQYF	TGTGCCAGTAGTTCCCGGGACAGTATATACGAGCAGTACTTC
NA	TRBV19	TRBJ1-1	NA	CASSMTVLNTEAFF	TGTGCCAGTAGTATGACAGTTTTGAACACTGAAGCTTTCTTT
NA	TRBV5-5	TRBJ2-5	TRBD2	CASSLQGGRETQYF	TGTGCCAGCAGCTTGCAGGGCGGGAGGGAGACCCAGTACTTC
NA	TRBV3-1/TRBV3-2	TRBJ2-1	TRBD2	CASSQEASGQKVHEQFF	TGTGCCAGCAGCCAAGAAGCTAGCGGCCAAAAGGTCCATGAGCAGTTCTTC
NA	TRBV25-1	TRBJ1-2	NA	CASSDRQGINYGYTF	TGTGCCAGCAGTGACCGGCAGGGCATTAACTATGGCTACACCTTC
NA	TRBV6-5	TRBJ1-1	TRBD1	CASSSLNRGMNTEAFF	TGTGCCAGCAGTTCCTTGAACAGGGGGATGAACACTGAAGCTTTCTTT
NA	TRBV19	TRBJ2-3	NA	CASRTGGAATDTQYF	TGTGCCAGCCGGACGGGCGGGGCGGCCACAGATACGCAGTATTTT
NA	TRBV7-3	TRBJ2-2	TRBD1	CASSGTGGIGELFF	TGTGCCAGCAGCGGAACAGGGGGCATAGGGGAGCTGTTTTTT
NA	TRBV5-1	TRBJ1-4	NA	CASSWGLATNEKLFF	TGCGCCAGCAGCTGGGGACTGGCAACTAATGAAAAACTGTTTTTT
NA	TRBV5-6	TRBJ2-1	TRBD2	CASSFRGGTYNEQFF	TGTGCCAGCAGCTTCCGCGGGGGGACCTACAATGAGCAGTTCTTC
NA	TRBV6-6	TRBJ1-1	TRBD1	CASVFAQGAPEAFF	TGTGCCAGCGTTTTTGCTCAGGGGGCGCCTGAAGCTTTCTTT
NA	TRBV28	TRBJ2-3	NA	CASSEDPAVDTQYF	TGTGCCAGCAGTGAAGACCCGGCGGTAGATACGCAGTATTTT
NA	TRBV7-2	TRBJ2-6	NA	CASSPLATVSGANVLTF	TGTGCCAGCAGCCCGCTAGCTACAGTCTCTGGGGCCAACGTCCTGACTTTC
NA	TRBV19	TRBJ1-1	NA	CASSDGGVNTEAFF	TGTGCCAGTAGCGATGGGGGGGTGAACACTGAAGCTTTCTTT
few	TRBV9	TRBJ1-3	NA	CASSSSRGNTIYF	TGTGCCAGCAGCTCCTCCCGGGGAAACACCATATATTTT
NA	TRBV5-1	TRBJ1-6	NA	CASSTGEGSPLHF	TGCGCCAGCAGCACTGGAGAGGGTTCACCCCTCCACTTT
NA	TRBV27	TRBJ2-7	NA	CASSTPGGTEQYF	TGTGCCAGCAGTACCCCAGGCGGGACCGAGCAGTACTTC
NA	TRBV5-1	TRBJ1-1	NA	CASSLNAARGNTEAFF	TGCGCCAGCAGCTTGAACGCGGCCCGGGGGAACACTGAAGCTTTCTTT
NA	TRBV27	TRBJ1-2	TRBD1	CASTPGQNYGYTF	TGTGCCAGCACCCCGGGACAGAACTATGGCTACACCTTC
NA	TRBV19	TRBJ2-5	NA	CASRPSGRMYQETQYF	TGTGCCAGTAGGCCATCGGGAAGGATGTATCAAGAGACCCAGTACTTC
NA	TRBV11-2	TRBJ2-1	TRBD2	CASARTSGRGEQFF	TGTGCCAGCGCCCGGACTAGCGGGAGAGGTGAGCAGTTCTTC
NA	TRBV28	TRBJ2-1	NA	CASSPSGAYNEQFF	TGTGCCAGCAGTCCTTCGGGAGCCTACAATGAGCAGTTCTTC
NA	TRBV7-9	TRBJ2-1	TRBD2	CASSFLPGLAGGRDNEQFF	TGTGCCAGCAGCTTCCTCCCCGGACTAGCGGGAGGCAGGGACAATGAGCAGTTCTTC
NA	TRBV7-6	TRBJ2-7	TRBD1	CASSSGQGNPYEQYF	TGTGCCAGCAGTTCGGGACAGGGGAACCCCTACGAGCAGTACTTC
NA	TRBV18	TRBJ2-3	NA	CASSPTDSSTDTQYF	TGTGCCAGCTCACCGACAGATTCTAGCACAGATACGCAGTATTTT
NA	TRBV9	TRBJ1-6	NA	CASSVPLEGGPLHF	TGTGCCAGCAGCGTCCCTCTCGAGGGCGGGCCCCTCCACTTT
NA	TRBV6-2/TRBV6-3	TRBJ2-2	TRBD2	CASSYMSQTSGRAGGELFF	TGTGCCAGCAGTTACATGTCCCAGACTAGCGGGAGGGCCGGCGGGGAGCTGTTTTTT
NA	TRBV7-9	TRBJ1-4	NA	CASSPTPQGGNEKLFF	TGTGCCAGCAGCCCTACCCCACAGGGAGGGAACGAAAAACTGTTTTTT
NA	TRBV11-2	TRBJ2-7	TRBD1	CASSRGQGTSREQYF	TGTGCCAGCAGCCGCGGACAGGGTACCTCTAGGGAGCAGTACTTC
NA	TRBV7-9	TRBJ2-5	NA	CASSPGDVTQYF	TGTGCCAGCAGCCCCGGAGATGTGACCCAGTACTTC